A selection of T cell receptor beta chains follows, all from one sample in a study of identical twins. TCRdb re-called the 5' RACE reads through MiXCR, storing one row per CDR3 protein. The data hold about 690,000 distinct CDR3 sequences, with less than 7% observed a single time. The sequenced sample was naive T cells sorted from blood. The receptor set was obtained from a man aged 18 to 30 in good health. The CDR3 runs from the conserved cysteine through the conserved F or W. The D gene is left open where the match is weak.

D: NA; J: TRBJ1-2; V: TRBV4-1; CDR3: CASSPQPQVDGNGYTF
D: NA; J: TRBJ2-3; V: TRBV4-2; CDR3: CASSQDRWGASTDTQYF
D: TRBD2; J: TRBJ2-7; V: TRBV20-1; CDR3: CSAKAASGRIYEQYF
D: TRBD2; J: TRBJ2-7; V: TRBV7-2; CDR3: CASSTLTSGYSYEQYF
D: TRBD2; J: TRBJ2-7; V: TRBV27; CDR3: CASRISTSGNYEQYF
D: NA; J: TRBJ1-2; V: TRBV29-1; CDR3: CSVEVSSDGNYGYTF
D: TRBD1; J: TRBJ2-3; V: TRBV15; CDR3: CATRTLGTGVLPDTQYF
D: NA; J: TRBJ2-4; V: TRBV30; CDR3: CASLEVGKNIQYF
D: TRBD1; J: TRBJ1-2; V: TRBV7-9; CDR3: CASSRGTASNYGYTF
D: TRBD1; J: TRBJ2-7; V: TRBV6-1; CDR3: CASSRPGQGIYEQYF
D: TRBD1; J: TRBJ2-5; V: TRBV12-3/TRBV12-4; CDR3: CASSPGTGTEETQYF
D: NA; J: TRBJ2-7; V: TRBV28; CDR3: CASSQGLVEYF
D: NA; J: TRBJ2-1; V: TRBV29-1; CDR3: CSVRDSYNEQFF
D: TRBD1; J: TRBJ2-1; V: TRBV6-1; CDR3: CATSTTGGYNEQFF
D: NA; J: TRBJ2-3; V: TRBV5-1; CDR3: CASSLVVADTQYF
D: TRBD1; J: TRBJ1-1; V: TRBV5-1; CDR3: CASSFGIQGASNTEAFF
D: NA; J: TRBJ2-3; V: TRBV6-1; CDR3: CASRDRDTDTQYF
D: NA; J: TRBJ2-1; V: TRBV20-1; CDR3: CSARVDYSYNEQFF
D: NA; J: TRBJ2-2; V: TRBV5-1; CDR3: CASKEGAPTGELFF
D: TRBD1; J: TRBJ1-3; V: TRBV12-3/TRBV12-4; CDR3: CASSASQGANGNTIYF
D: NA; J: TRBJ2-1; V: TRBV3-1; CDR3: CASSQIPDHNEQFF
D: NA; J: TRBJ1-5; V: TRBV12-5; CDR3: CASGLVIGTDSGNQPQHF
D: NA; J: TRBJ2-1; V: TRBV7-9; CDR3: CASSLVSEPSYNEQFF
D: TRBD1; J: TRBJ2-1; V: TRBV15; CDR3: CATNPGTGSAEQFF